Presented here are 22 T cell receptor beta chains from one specimen sequenced in a study of T cell responses to AZD1222 COVID-19 vaccine. The table came from immunoSEQ multiplex PCR; TCRdb's copy has only in-frame clones and leaves some out. This listing includes under 150,000 clones. The sequenced material came from peripheral blood. Receptor source: an adult in good health.

This rearrangement joins TRBV9 to TRBJ2-7, with TRBD2 matching 7 bases. Germline loops: CDR1 SGDLS, CDR2 YYNGEE. The junction had 6 bases not matched to a gene; V was cut back by 0 bases and J by 3 bases. The CDR3 runs 15 residues. The CDR3 reads CASSVGASGYYEQYF. The CDR3 region has the DNA TGTGCCAGCAGCGTAGGGGCTAGCGGATACTACGAGCAGTACTTC.

The CDR3 region is CASSPERDTQYF. CDR3 nucleotide sequence: TGTGCCAGCAGCCCGGAGAGGGATACGCAGTATTTT. This chain links TRBV6-2 or TRBV6-3 with TRBJ2-3; D gene ambiguous. Trimming cost V 6 bases and J 6 bases, with 10 bases left between them. This CDR3 is 12 amino acids long. Per germline, CDR1 MNHEY and CDR2 SVGEGT.

The rearrangement joins TRBV30 to TRBJ1-3; D unresolved. Trimming took off 0 bases at V and 0 bases at J, with 15 bases between the two ends. Germline loops: CDR1 GTSNPN, CDR2 SVGIG (reference sequence). This CDR3 is built from 17 residues. CDR3 bases: TGTGCCTGGAGTGTAGGAGTTGGCGGAGCCTCTGGAAACACCATATATTTT. Encoded protein: CAWSVGVGGASGNTIYF.

The CDR3 is CASSFGTVEKLFF. The CDR3 DNA sequence: TGTGCCAGCAGTTTTGGGACGGTTGAAAAACTGTTTTTT. The gene calls are TRBV12-3 or TRBV12-4 and TRBJ1-4, with D possibly TRBD1 on 5 matching bases. This CDR3 has 13 residues. V lost 3 bases and J lost 7, with 9 bases in between.

This chain connects TRBV19 to TRBJ2-7, with 10 bases that match TRBD1. The V gene end was trimmed by 3 bases and the J gene end by 0 bases; junction bases not matched to a gene: 5. The germline gives CDR1 LNHDA, CDR2 SQIVND (reference sequence). The CDR3 covers 16 residues. The CDR3 region has the DNA TGTGCCAGTAGTATGGGGACAGGGGCCAGCTCCTACGAGCAGTACTTC. This sequence encodes CASSMGTGASSYEQYF.

This chain joins TRBV5-1 and TRBJ1-2, with TRBD1 matching over 8 bases. The CDR3 is 13 residues long. After removal of 5 bases from V and 5 bases from J, the junction contained 5 bases not matched to a gene. Germline V CDR1 and CDR2: SGHRS, YFSETQ. The CDR3 nucleotides are TGCGCCAGCAGGACCGGGACAGGATATGGCTACACCTTC. Protein sequence: CASRTGTGYGYTF.

The chain joins TRBV7-6 to TRBJ2-7; 7 bases line up with TRBD1. Germline V gene lookup returns CDR1 SGHVS and CDR2 FNYEAQ. Trimming removed 4 bases from V and 3 bases from J; junction bases left unmatched: 3. This CDR3 contains 13 residues. In nucleotides, the CDR3 is TGTGCCAGCAGCTCGGGACAGCTCTACGAGCAGTACTTC. Translated: CASSSGQLYEQYF.

The gene calls are TRBV6-2 or TRBV6-3 and TRBJ2-7; 7 bases agree with TRBD2. CDR3 length equals 12 residues. The germline CDR1 and CDR2 sequences are MNHEY and SVGEGT. V trimming: 2 bases; J trimming: 5 bases; junction bases outside the gene matches: 0. CDR3 DNA sequence: TGTGCCAGCAGTTACCGGGAGGACGAGCAGTACTTC. Residues: CASSYREDEQYF.

This sequence joins TRBV5-5 and TRBJ2-7; D might be TRBD2 (5 bases). The CDR3 spans 13 residues. CDR1 SGHKS and CDR2 YYEKEE come from the germline V gene (reference sequence). V lost 0 bases, J lost 4 bases, and 8 bases lay in between. The CDR3 sequence: CASSLASGYEQYF. CDR3 DNA: TGTGCCAGCAGCTTGGCCTCGGGATACGAGCAGTACTTC.

The rearrangement joins TRBV5-1 to TRBJ2-1, with 11 bases matching TRBD2. The CDR3 has 15 amino acids. Germline V gene data show CDR1 as SGHRS and CDR2 as YFSETQ. The V and J ends lost 2 bases and 7 bases, in that order; junction bases with no gene match: 5. CDR3 sequence (DNA): TGCGCCAGCAGCTTCTTAGCGGGGGGGCGTAATGAGCAGTTCTTC. It encodes CASSFLAGGRNEQFF.

The chain links TRBV7-2 to TRBJ1-1; 8 bases map to TRBD1. V gave up 5 bases and J gave up 1 base; unmatched junction bases: 6. There are 15 residues in the CDR3. The germline V gene has CDR1 SGHTA and CDR2 FQGNSA. The CDR3 coding sequence is TGTGCCAGCAGCAACAGACAGGGGACGAACACTGAAGCTTTCTTT. The encoded protein is CASSNRQGTNTEAFF.

This chain uses TRBV27 with TRBJ1-4; D unclear. CDR3 length: 15 residues. Trimming took 2 bases from V and 3 from J, leaving 10 bases between them. Germline V gene lookup returns CDR1 MNHEY and CDR2 SMNVEV (reference sequence). CDR3 protein: CASSLSGRSNEKLFF. CDR3 DNA: TGTGCCAGCAGTTTAAGCGGCAGGTCTAATGAAAAACTGTTTTTT.

V usage is TRBV2 and J usage is TRBJ2-3, with 9 bases that match TRBD1. The CDR3 length is 16 residues. With 4 bases clipped from V and 2 bases from J, the junction kept 7 bases outside the gene matches. The V gene's germline CDR1 is SNHLY and CDR2 FYNNEI. This chain's CDR3 is CASSVQGALSTDTQYF. The CDR3 DNA follows: TGTGCCAGCAGTGTACAGGGGGCCCTTTCCACAGATACGCAGTATTTT.

The CDR3 loop reads CASSQVLPGGPLNEKLFF. Here the CDR3 DNA reads TGTGCCAGCAGCCAAGTTCTGCCAGGGGGCCCCCTTAATGAAAAACTGTTTTTT. The V and J genes are TRBV3-1 (or the pseudogene TRBV3-2) and TRBJ1-4, with 8 positions matching TRBD1. Unmatched junction bases numbered 11, after V lost 1 base and J lost 4 bases. CDR1 and CDR2 (germline): LGHDT, YNNKEL (reference sequence). This CDR3 contains 18 residues.

V usage is TRBV11-3 and J usage is TRBJ1-1, with D uncertain. CDR1 SGHNT and CDR2 YENEEA come from the germline V gene. This CDR3 spans 14 amino acids. V was shortened by 4 bases and J by 1 base, with 10 bases between the two germline ends. CDR3 DNA: TGTGCCAGCAGCTGGTTTGGCGGGAACACTGAAGCTTTCTTT. This encodes CASSWFGGNTEAFF.

This chain links TRBV2 with TRBJ2-7; D is possibly TRBD1 (5 bases). CDR3 length equals 14 residues. V was trimmed by 2 bases and J by 0 bases, leaving 8 bases between them. Germline-derived CDR1 and CDR2 are SNHLY and FYNNEI. CDR3 in DNA: TGTGCCAGCAGTGAACAGGGCACCTCCTACGAGCAGTACTTC. Translation: CASSEQGTSYEQYF.

The chain has TRBV3-1 (or the pseudogene TRBV3-2) and TRBJ1-4; maybe TRBD1 (6 bases). Germline values: CDR1 LGHDT, CDR2 YNNKEL (reference sequence). With 0 bases removed from V and 8 bases from J, the gap between germline ends came to 22 bases. This CDR3 has 18 amino acids. CDR3 sequence (DNA): TGTGCCAGCAGCCAAGATAGGGGGTGGGCAGGGACCGGAGAAAAACTGTTTTTT. This encodes CASSQDRGWAGTGEKLFF.

J is TRBJ2-1 and V is TRBV19; D not certain. Trimming took off 4 bases at V and 4 bases at J, with 8 bases between the two ends. The CDR3 length is 13 residues. Germline V CDR1 and CDR2: LNHDA, SQIVND (reference sequence). The CDR3 here is CASSTSKYNEQFF. The CDR3 nucleotides read TGTGCCAGTAGTACCTCGAAATACAATGAGCAGTTCTTC.

The rearrangement joins TRBV7-9 to TRBJ1-6; D perhaps matches TRBD1 (6 bases). This CDR3 is built from 15 residues. Trimming shortened V by 5 bases and J by 6 bases, and 14 bases separated the two germline ends. The germline gives CDR1 SEHNR, CDR2 FQNEAQ (reference sequence). Here the CDR3 reads CASSTSQGLNSPLHF. CDR3 in DNA: TGTGCCAGCAGCACCTCACAGGGTCTTAATTCACCCCTCCACTTT. Drawing the rest from reference TRBV7-9 and TRBJ1-6, the complete variable domain is DTGVSQNPRHKITKRGQNVTFRCDPISEHNRLYWYRQTLGQGPEFLTYFQNEAQLEKSRLLSDRFSAERPKGSFSTLEIQRTEQGDSAMYLCASSTSQGLNSPLHFGNGTRLTVT.

The V gene is TRBV6-1, the J gene TRBJ1-6, with 8 positions matching TRBD1. This CDR3 comprises 16 residues. The J segment lost 5 bases and the V segment lost 1 base, leaving 4 bases of the junction unmatched. Germline-derived CDR1 and CDR2 are MNHNS and SASEGT. CDR3 coding DNA: TGTGCCAGCAGTGAAGGGACAGGGCGGAATAATTCACCCCTCCACTTT. It encodes CASSEGTGRNNSPLHF.

The V and J genes are TRBV19 and TRBJ1-1; D is perhaps TRBD1 (6 bases). V lost 7 bases to trimming and J lost 6 bases, with 18 bases between them. CDR3 length equals 14 residues. Germline V CDR1 and CDR2: LNHDA, SQIVND (reference sequence). CDR3 loop: CASTPEGGHAEAFF. In DNA, the CDR3 is TGTGCCAGTACCCCGGAGGGGGGACATGCTGAAGCTTTCTTT.

The chain has TRBV5-3 and TRBJ1-6, with D uncertain. TRBV5-3 is treated as an ORF (open reading frame) with a function not yet certain. Trimming removed 2 bases from V and 10 bases from J, with 7 bases in between. This CDR3 is built from 12 residues. DNA for the CDR3: TGTGCCAGAAGCTTTGACCGGTCACCCCTCCACTTT. Its protein is CARSFDRSPLHF.